Following are 28 T cell receptor beta chains from one sample sequenced in a study of CD8+ T cells in alopecia areata. Sequencing relied on a cDNA template that was reverse transcribed from extracted RNA. Repertoires were generated with immunoSEQ multiplex PCR, while TCRdb's copy carries only in-frame clones and drops some. This table holds over 200,000 clones, about three fifths found once. The material was CD4+ T cells sorted from blood, obtained at week 0. All receptors derive from a human donor with alopecia areata.

V is TRBV18 and J is TRBJ1-5; D is perhaps TRBD1 (6 bases). The CDR3 sequence is 15 residues long. V was shortened by 4 bases and J by 3 bases, with 13 bases between the two germline ends. From germline, CDR1 is KGHSH and CDR2 LQKENI. The CDR3 reads CASSLGTGSNQPQHF. The DNA for the CDR3 is TGTGCCAGCTCACTCGGCACAGGGTCCAATCAGCCCCAGCATTTT.

The chain joins TRBV15 to TRBJ2-5, with a possible D match to TRBD2 (5 bases). CDR1 and CDR2 (germline): LNHNV, YYDKDF (reference sequence). The CDR3 consists of 18 residues. V lost 1 base and J 5 bases, leaving 23 bases between the germline ends. The CDR3 DNA is TGTGCCACCAGCAGAGTAGCGTCGTGGCGTGGGAGTTGGGAGACCCAGTACTTC. Translating it yields CATSRVASWRGSWETQYF.

The chain joins TRBV5-6 to TRBJ1-1; D is possibly TRBD1 (6 bases). Trimming removed 0 bases at V and 1 base at J, with 13 bases between. Germline CDR1 reads SGHDT; CDR2 reads YYEEEE. The CDR3 length is 16 residues. The CDR3 DNA is TGTGCCAGCAGCTTGGGCCCTCCGACAGGGAACACTGAAGCTTTCTTT. Translation gives CASSLGPPTGNTEAFF.

The genes are TRBV7-9 and TRBJ1-1, with TRBD1 identical over 8 bases. The CDR3 sequence is 12 residues long. The germline V gene has CDR1 SEHNR and CDR2 FQNEAQ (reference sequence). V lost 5 bases, J lost 11 bases, and 7 bases stayed unmatched. The chain's CDR3 is CASSPTDRVAFF. For the CDR3, the DNA is TGTGCCAGCAGCCCTACGGACAGGGTGGCTTTCTTT.

The V gene is TRBV5-5, the J gene TRBJ1-6; D gene unclear. Germline-derived CDR1 and CDR2 are SGHKS and YYEKEE (reference sequence). The V end lost 1 base, the J end lost 1 base, and 9 bases lay between the germline ends. The CDR3 is 16 amino acids. CDR3 amino acids: CASSLWGGSYNSPLHF. The CDR3 DNA reads TGTGCCAGCAGCTTGTGGGGTGGATCCTATAATTCACCCCTCCACTTT.

The V and J genes are TRBV7-9 and TRBJ2-7; no definite D call. Germline CDR1 is SEHNR and CDR2 is FQNEAQ (reference sequence). The CDR3 runs 13 residues. Between the trimmed V and J ends, which lost 4 bases and 1 base, there was a span of 8 bases. As DNA, the CDR3 is TGTGCCAGCAGCTCGCGCCGATCCTACGAGCAGTACTTC. It yields the protein CASSSRRSYEQYF.

V gene TRBV4-1 combines with J gene TRBJ1-5, with 8 bases matching TRBD1. The germline CDR1 and CDR2 sequences are MGHRA and YSYEKL. V shed 1 base and J 3 bases; nucleotides not matched to a gene: 8. The CDR3 length is 17 residues. CDR3 amino acids: CASSQVVRGPNNQPQHF. DNA of the CDR3: TGCGCCAGCAGCCAAGTGGTCAGGGGGCCGAACAATCAGCCCCAGCATTTT.

V and J are TRBV15 and TRBJ1-3; no clear D. V was shortened by 5 bases and J by 0 bases, with 8 bases between the two germline ends. CDR3 size: 14 residues. Germline V gene lookup returns CDR1 LNHNV and CDR2 YYDKDF (reference sequence). In DNA, the CDR3 is TGTGCCACCAGCGCCGGCTTCTCTGGAAACACCATATATTTT. Its protein product is CATSAGFSGNTIYF.

The chain recombines TRBV27 with TRBJ1-2; perhaps TRBD1 as D (6 bases). This CDR3 is built from 14 residues. V gave up 5 bases and J gave up 7 bases, with 17 bases separating them. CDR1 and CDR2 (germline): MNHEY, SMNVEV (reference sequence). The CDR3 reads CASSHSEGGGGYTF. DNA for the CDR3: TGTGCCAGCAGTCATTCGGAAGGGGGGGGTGGCTACACCTTC.

A word on this clone: At the DNA level, this CDR3 is encoded by other sequences in the same sample as well. V gene TRBV5-1 combines with J gene TRBJ2-1; 10 bases agree with TRBD2. The CDR3 has 15 residues. Germline CDR1 reads SGHRS; CDR2 reads YFSETQ. J was trimmed by 6 bases and V by 0 bases; bases with no gene match: 3. The CDR3 reads CASSLGLAGANEQFF. The CDR3, as DNA: TGCGCCAGCAGCTTGGGCCTAGCGGGGGCCAATGAGCAGTTCTTC.

This clone has only one observation. V usage is TRBV30 and J usage is TRBJ2-2; D remains ambiguous. V lost 1 base and J 5 bases, leaving 11 bases between the germline ends. Germline assignment: CDR1 GTSNPN and CDR2 SVGIG (reference sequence). CDR3 length equals 14 residues. The chain's CDR3 is CAWSGESRTGELFF. In nucleotides, the CDR3 is TGTGCCTGGAGTGGAGAGTCGCGGACCGGGGAGCTGTTTTTT.

In DNA form, the CDR3 reads TGTGCCTGGAGTGGGACTAGCGCGTACAATGAGCAGTTCTTC. Translation: CAWSGTSAYNEQFF. The chain joins TRBV30 to TRBJ2-1; TRBD2 agrees at 9 bases. Losses at the gene ends were 1 base for V and 4 bases for J; bases not matched to a gene: 2. The CDR3 is 14 residues long. Germline V gene sequence: CDR1 GTSNPN, CDR2 SVGIG (reference sequence). The full variable domain, its missing parts supplied by reference TRBV30 and TRBJ2-1, is SQTIHQWPATLVQPVGSPLSLECTVEGTSNPNLYWYRQAAGRGLQLLFYSVGIGQISSEVPQNLSASRPQDRQFILSSKKLLLSDSGFYLCAWSGTSAYNEQFFGPGTRLTVL.

The chain is built from TRBV29-1 and TRBJ2-7, with D perhaps matching TRBD1 (6 bases). V lost 6 bases to trimming and J lost 0 bases, with 18 bases between them. The CDR3 spans 15 residues. Per germline, CDR1 SQVTM and CDR2 ANQGSEA. The CDR3 loop is CSVRAAGALSYEQYF. The CDR3 DNA follows: TGCAGCGTCCGGGCGGCAGGGGCCCTCTCCTACGAGCAGTACTTC.

This chain links TRBV5-1 with TRBJ1-2; D is possibly TRBD1 (6 bases). The CDR3 covers 14 residues. The germline CDR1 and CDR2 sequences are SGHRS and YFSETQ. Trimming stripped 0 bases from V and 4 bases from J, with 10 bases between. CDR3 in amino acids: CASSLAGQSYGYTF. For the CDR3, the DNA is TGCGCCAGCAGCTTGGCGGGACAAAGCTATGGCTACACCTTC.

The chain recombines TRBV19 with TRBJ1-1; 8 bases are a match to TRBD1. V was pared by 8 bases and J by 0 bases, with 2 bases of the junction left unmatched. The CDR3 spans 13 residues. Germline V CDR1 and CDR2: LNHDA, SQIVND (reference sequence). This CDR3 is CASGRGLNTEAFF. In nucleotides, the CDR3 is TGTGCCAGTGGCAGGGGGCTGAACACTGAAGCTTTCTTT.

In DNA, the CDR3 is TGCGCCAGCAGCCAACCTAGCGGGGCGCCGGCCAAAAACATTCAGTACTTC. Amino acid sequence: CASSQPSGAPAKNIQYF. The V and J genes are TRBV4-1 and TRBJ2-4, with 9 bases that match TRBD2. The V gene end was trimmed by 2 bases and the J gene end by 1 base; junction bases not matched to a gene: 6. The CDR3 runs to 17 residues. Germline values: CDR1 MGHRA, CDR2 YSYEKL.

V is TRBV29-1 and J is TRBJ1-5; D is possibly TRBD1 (6 bases). Trimming left V 7 bases short and J 4 bases short, with 11 bases between. The V gene's germline CDR1 is SQVTM and CDR2 ANQGSEA. This CDR3 has 12 residues. The CDR3 nucleotides are TGCAGCGGTAAAACAGGGAATCAGCCCCAGCATTTT. Its protein product is CSGKTGNQPQHF.

The table lists this clone with a count of one. The chain uses TRBV30 and TRBJ2-2; tentative D call: TRBD1 (6 bases). The V gene's germline CDR1 is GTSNPN and CDR2 SVGIG (reference sequence). V lost 4 bases and J lost 0, with 15 bases in between. The length of the CDR3 is 16 residues. CDR3 in amino acids: CAWKLTTGTNTGELFF. DNA for the CDR3: TGTGCCTGGAAACTGACAACAGGGACGAACACCGGGGAGCTGTTTTTT.

The rearrangement links TRBV29-1 to TRBJ1-2; D possibly corresponds to TRBD1 (6 bases). Germline V gene sequence: CDR1 SQVTM, CDR2 ANQGSEA. The CDR3 covers 13 residues. Trimming removed 7 bases at V and 8 bases at J, with 20 bases between. In DNA form, the CDR3 reads TGCAGCGATACAGGGTTGTTACAGTACGGCTACACCTTC. Protein: CSDTGLLQYGYTF.

CDR3 in amino acids: CAWSSAGGHQPQHF. In DNA, the CDR3 is TGTGCCTGGAGTTCCGCAGGGGGCCATCAGCCCCAGCATTTT. The genes are TRBV30 and TRBJ1-5, with 8 positions matching TRBD1. Germline values: CDR1 GTSNPN, CDR2 SVGIG (reference sequence). The CDR3 is 14 amino acids. With V trimmed by 2 bases and J by 5 bases, 5 bases remained unmatched. Variable domain in full (rest from reference TRBV30 and TRBJ1-5): SQTIHQWPATLVQPVGSPLSLECTVEGTSNPNLYWYRQAAGRGLQLLFYSVGIGQISSEVPQNLSASRPQDRQFILSSKKLLLSDSGFYLCAWSSAGGHQPQHFGDGTRLSIL.

This CDR3 is CAWSTGGAYEQYF. CDR3 DNA sequence: TGTGCCTGGAGTACCGGTGGGGCCTACGAGCAGTACTTC. This chain joins TRBV30 and TRBJ2-7; D unclear. The germline V gene encodes CDR1 GTSNPN and CDR2 SVGIG (reference sequence). The CDR3 covers 13 residues. V shed 2 bases and J shed 2 bases, with 10 bases lying between them.

The chain uses TRBV7-8 and TRBJ2-3, with TRBD2 matching over 14 bases. Germline CDR1 is SGHVS and CDR2 is FQNEAQ. The CDR3 is 18 residues long. J lost 1 base, V lost 3 bases, and 6 bases had no gene match. The CDR3 DNA is TGTGCCAGCAGCTTGGGACTAGCGGGGGCGTCAGGCACAGATACGCAGTATTTT. This encodes CASSLGLAGASGTDTQYF. Combining the CDR3 with reference TRBV7-8 and TRBJ2-3 gives the whole variable domain GAGVSQSPRYKVAKRGQDVALRCDPISGHVSLFWYQQALGQGPEFLTYFQNEAQLDKSGLPSDRFFAERPEGSVSTLKIQRTQQEDSAVYLCASSLGLAGASGTDTQYFGPGTRLTVL.

DNA for the CDR3: TGTGCCAGCAGCCTACTGACAGGGGGCCCAGATACGCAGTATTTT. This codes for CASSLLTGGPDTQYF. The chain uses TRBV5-6 and TRBJ2-3; 10 nucleotides agree with TRBD1. The CDR3 totals 15 residues. Trimming removed 4 bases from V and 4 bases from J; junction bases left unmatched: 6. In germline, CDR1 is SGHDT, CDR2 YYEEEE.

CDR3 amino acids: CASSSSPLSNQPQHF. CDR3 sequence (DNA): TGTGCCAGCAGCTCCTCACCGCTGAGCAATCAGCCCCAGCATTTT. The V call is TRBV7-2, the J call TRBJ1-5; no definite D call. The CDR3 contains 15 residues. Trimming removed 4 bases at V and 1 base at J, with 11 bases between. Germline V gene lookup returns CDR1 SGHTA and CDR2 FQGNSA.

CDR3: CASSPGRSRDTQYF. In DNA form, the CDR3 reads TGTGCCAGCAGTCCAGGACGGAGCCGAGATACGCAGTATTTT. The V call is TRBV6-5, the J call TRBJ2-3; D gene unclear. V was cut by 5 bases and J by 5 bases, with 14 bases left in between. Germline V CDR1 and CDR2: MNHEY, SVGAGI. The CDR3 length is 14 residues.

This rearrangement joins TRBV30 to TRBJ1-5, with D tentatively TRBD1 (6 bases). The CDR3 covers 14 residues. Germline V gene sequence: CDR1 GTSNPN, CDR2 SVGIG (reference sequence). V was clipped by 5 bases and J by 1 base, with 12 bases between them. The CDR3 loop reads CAWDLGGSNQPQHF. CDR3 nucleotide sequence: TGTGCCTGGGACCTAGGGGGGAGCAATCAGCCCCAGCATTTT.

The V call is TRBV2, the J call TRBJ1-6, with TRBD1 matching over 7 bases. The CDR3 contains 13 residues. Germline CDR1 is SNHLY and CDR2 is FYNNEI. The V gene end was trimmed by 6 bases and the J gene end by 11 bases; junction bases not matched to a gene: 7. The CDR3 protein is CASSLTGPTPLHF. The DNA of the CDR3 is TGTGCCAGCAGCCTGACAGGGCCTACACCCCTCCACTTT.

The chain is built from TRBV11-2 and TRBJ2-3, with D perhaps TRBD1 or TRBD2 (5 bases each). V dropped 0 bases and J dropped 5 bases, with 12 bases sitting between them. The length of the CDR3 is 15 residues. The germline CDR1 and CDR2 sequences are SGHAT and FQNNGV. The CDR3 here is CASSLDRQGVDTQYF. The CDR3 coding sequence is TGTGCCAGCAGCTTAGATCGTCAGGGAGTAGATACGCAGTATTTT.